Below are 22 T cell receptor beta chains sequenced from a single sample in a study of long-term antiretroviral therapy in people with HIV. A v3.0 immunoSEQ assay was performed at survey level. Using immunoSEQ multiplex PCR, the repertoire was profiled, and TCRdb retains in-frame clones only, with some absent. Here the sample spans more than 10,000 clones, approximately 80% being singletons. The source material was unsorted PBMCs, sampled 0.5 years before starting antiretroviral therapy. The receptors shown here come from a woman aged 40 to 50 with HIV.

The chain uses TRBV15 and TRBJ2-7; TRBD1 agrees at 8 bases. From germline, CDR1 is LNHNV and CDR2 YYDKDF (reference sequence). The CDR3 runs to 16 residues. J gave up 7 bases and V 0 bases, and 11 bases lay outside the gene matches. This chain's CDR3 is CATSRDGGRGPGEQYF. The CDR3 coding sequence is TGTGCCACCAGCAGAGATGGAGGCAGGGGGCCGGGTGAGCAGTACTTC.

The rearrangement links TRBV30 to TRBJ2-7, with TRBD2 matching over 15 bases. Trimming removed 6 bases from V and 7 bases from J; junction bases left unmatched: 7. This CDR3 comprises 14 residues. Germline-derived CDR1 and CDR2 are GTSNPN and SVGIG (reference sequence). This CDR3 is CACPGLAGGREQYF. CDR3 in DNA: TGTGCCTGCCCCGGACTAGCGGGAGGGAGGGAGCAGTACTTC.

The V call is TRBV29-1, the J call TRBJ1-1, with a tentative D call TRBD1 (6 bases). Between the trimmed V and J ends, which lost 0 bases and 6 bases, there was a span of 11 bases. In germline, CDR1 is SQVTM, CDR2 ANQGSEA. The CDR3 is 13 amino acids. CDR3 in amino acids: CSVEDLGGPEAFF. CDR3 in DNA: TGCAGCGTTGAAGATCTAGGGGGGCCTGAAGCTTTCTTT.

This sequence joins TRBV14 and TRBJ2-1, with D perhaps matching TRBD1 or TRBD2 (5 bases each). This CDR3 contains 15 residues. The ends were cut back, 7 bases at V and 4 bases at J, with 17 bases in the middle. CDR1 and CDR2 from the germline V gene are SGHDN and FVKESK. The CDR3 DNA follows: TGTGCCAGCACCCCGTTGCAGGGACCTTACAATGAGCAGTTCTTC. Amino acids: CASTPLQGPYNEQFF.

V usage is TRBV7-2 and J usage is TRBJ1-2, with 10 bases identical to TRBD1. V shed 1 base, J shed 0 bases, and the junction held 5 bases outside the gene matches. The CDR3 length is 17 residues. Germline V CDR1 and CDR2: SGHTA, FQGNSA. CDR3 sequence (DNA): TGTGCCAGCAGCTTAGGGGACAGGGGACTAGCTAACTATGGCTACACCTTC. This gives the protein CASSLGDRGLANYGYTF.

The V gene is TRBV7-2, the J gene TRBJ1-1; D is possibly TRBD1 (6 bases). The CDR3 has 13 residues. Germline V lookup: CDR1 SGHTA, CDR2 FQGNSA. The V end was cut by 7 bases, the J end by 1 base, with 10 bases between. CDR3 nucleotide sequence: TGTGCCAGCACCTCGACAGGGAACACTGAAGCTTTCTTT. It yields the protein CASTSTGNTEAFF. The variable domain in full, with the rest retrieved from reference TRBV7-2 and TRBJ1-1, is GAGVSQSPSNKVTEKGKDVELRCDPISGHTALYWYRQSLGQGLEFLIYFQGNSAPDKSGLPSDRFSAERTGGSVSTLTIQRTQQEDSAVYLCASTSTGNTEAFFGQGTRLTVV.

This chain joins TRBV7-9 and TRBJ1-4; D may be TRBD1 (5 bases). There are 15 residues in the CDR3. V was pared by 3 bases and J by 3 bases, with 11 bases between. Germline CDR1 SEHNR, CDR2 FQNEAQ (reference sequence). CDR3 in DNA: TGTGCCAGCAGCTTCGCAGGGATGGCTAATGAAAAACTGTTTTTT. As protein: CASSFAGMANEKLFF.

DNA for the CDR3: TGTGCCAGCAGCTTAGGGGGACGGGAAACTGAAGCTTTCTTT. Translated: CASSLGGRETEAFF. The chain combines TRBV7-9 with TRBJ1-1; maybe TRBD1 (5 bases). Deletions cut 1 base from V and 5 bases from J, with 11 bases between. This CDR3 has 14 residues. Per the germline V gene, CDR1 is SEHNR and CDR2 is FQNEAQ (reference sequence).

The chain links TRBV27 to TRBJ1-1; TRBD1 aligns across 7 bases. Germline lookup yields CDR1 MNHEY and CDR2 SMNVEV (reference sequence). J lost 11 bases, V lost 5 bases, and 14 bases had no gene match. The CDR3 runs 14 residues. The CDR3 sequence is CASSPTGTGEKAFF. The CDR3 DNA reads as TGTGCCAGCAGTCCGACAGGGACCGGCGAGAAGGCTTTCTTT.

This chain connects TRBV19 to TRBJ1-4, with a tentative D call TRBD1 (5 bases). This CDR3 has 13 amino acids. CDR1 LNHDA and CDR2 SQIVND come from the germline V gene (reference sequence). The V and J ends lost 7 bases and 8 bases respectively, with 14 bases between them. DNA for the CDR3: TGTGCCAGTATGGGTAGGGGAGGAGAAAAACTGTTTTTT. The encoded protein is CASMGRGGEKLFF.

This clone was seen a few times. The rearrangement joins TRBV10-3 to TRBJ1-2, with D unresolved. Germline V gene sequence: CDR1 ENHRY, CDR2 SYGVKD. This CDR3 region has 12 residues. Trimming took off 11 bases at V and 9 bases at J, with 19 bases between the two ends. CDR3 DNA sequence: TGTGCCTTTCTGGATGGGAGGTTTCGCTACACCTTC. This sequence encodes CAFLDGRFRYTF.

This rearrangement joins TRBV6-1 to TRBJ2-5, with 8 bases identical to TRBD1. Unmatched junction bases numbered 11, after V lost 4 bases and J lost 4 bases. The CDR3 consists of 16 residues. The germline CDR1 and CDR2 sequences are MNHNS and SASEGT. The CDR3 sequence: CASSGRTGTFRETQYF. The CDR3 DNA sequence: TGTGCCAGCAGTGGCCGGACAGGGACGTTCAGAGAGACCCAGTACTTC.

This clone was detected only once. This rearrangement joins TRBV6-6 to TRBJ2-7; D not resolved. Trimming cost V 6 bases and J 3 bases, with 12 bases left between them. The V gene's germline CDR1 is MNHNY and CDR2 SVGAGI (reference sequence). The CDR3 loop spans 13 amino acids. The CDR3 sequence is CASSANPRYEQYF. In nucleotides, the CDR3 is TGTGCCAGCAGCGCGAATCCCCGCTACGAGCAGTACTTC.

The chain combines TRBV15 with TRBJ2-7, with 8 bases matching TRBD2. V gave up 4 bases and J gave up 2 bases; unmatched junction bases: 4. The CDR3 is 14 residues long. From germline, CDR1 is LNHNV and CDR2 YYDKDF (reference sequence). Here the CDR3 reads CATSKVAGPYEQYF. The CDR3 bases are TGTGCCACCAGCAAAGTAGCGGGGCCCTACGAGCAGTACTTC.

This clone was recorded only once. This chain uses TRBV4-3 with TRBJ1-2; D is uncertain. The CDR3 has 15 residues. The germline gives CDR1 LGHNA, CDR2 YSLEER. V was pared by 4 bases and J by 4 bases, with 16 bases between. CDR3 sequence: CASSPQSAGGYGYTF. The CDR3 nucleotides read TGCGCCAGCAGCCCACAGTCCGCCGGCGGCTATGGCTACACCTTC.

The J gene is TRBJ2-6, the V gene TRBV5-6; no reliable D call. Germline V lookup: CDR1 SGHDT, CDR2 YYEEEE. Trimming removed 3 bases from V and 4 bases from J, with 2 bases in between. CDR3 length equals 12 residues. The CDR3 DNA reads TGTGCCAGCAGCTCGGGGGCCAACGTCCTGACTTTC. Translated, it gives CASSSGANVLTF.

The genes are TRBV4-2 and TRBJ1-4, with 8 bases fitting TRBD1. Germline assignment: CDR1 LGHNA and CDR2 YNFKEQ. V shed 3 bases, J shed 2 bases, and the junction held 8 bases outside the gene matches. The CDR3 extends over 17 amino acids. The CDR3 DNA follows: TGTGCCAGCAGCCAGGGAGGGACAGGAAACACTAATGAAAAACTGTTTTTT. Amino acids: CASSQGGTGNTNEKLFF.

The V and J genes are TRBV5-6 and TRBJ2-1, with TRBD2 matching 7 bases. V shed 0 bases, J shed 2 bases, and the junction held 2 bases outside the gene matches. Germline V lookup: CDR1 SGHDT, CDR2 YYEEEE. The CDR3 is 15 residues long. The CDR3 DNA reads as TGTGCCAGCAGCTTGGCCGCGGGGGCCTACAATGAGCAGTTCTTC. Encoded protein: CASSLAAGAYNEQFF.

The genes are TRBV10-2 and TRBJ2-1, with 8 bases lining up with TRBD1. The germline CDR1 and CDR2 sequences are WSHSY and SAAADI. J lost 9 bases, V lost 4 bases, and 8 bases had no gene match. The CDR3 loop spans 14 amino acids. This chain's CDR3 is CASSAGRGQSEQFF. The CDR3 coding sequence is TGCGCCAGCAGTGCAGGCAGGGGGCAAAGTGAGCAGTTCTTC.

J is TRBJ2-7 and V is TRBV29-1; 11 bases agree with TRBD2. Germline lookup yields CDR1 SQVTM and CDR2 ANQGSEA. This CDR3 is built from 14 residues. The trim removed 6 bases at V and 6 bases at J, leaving 10 bases unmatched. CDR3 protein: CSVVPGLAGGEQYF. The CDR3 DNA follows: TGCAGCGTCGTTCCCGGGCTAGCGGGAGGCGAGCAGTACTTC.

This clone has just one count. The chain joins TRBV30 to TRBJ2-1, with a weak D call TRBD1 (5 bases). Germline-derived CDR1 and CDR2 are GTSNPN and SVGIG (reference sequence). V was pared by 1 base and J by 0 bases, with 7 bases between. The CDR3 has 14 residues. CDR3 sequence (DNA): TGTGCCTGGAGTGGACAGCTCTCCTACAATGAGCAGTTCTTC. Its translation is CAWSGQLSYNEQFF.

V is TRBV7-2 and J is TRBJ1-6; D possibly corresponds to TRBD1 (6 bases). The CDR3 runs to 15 residues. Looked up from germline, CDR1 is SGHTA and CDR2 is FQGNSA. The V end lost 2 bases, the J end lost 9 bases, and 14 bases lay between the germline ends. Written as DNA, the CDR3 is TGTGCCAGCAGCTTATTTCGGCAGGGGACTTCACCCCTCCACTTT. It is translated as CASSLFRQGTSPLHF.